One T cell receptor beta chain is described in this entry. Profiled with immunoSEQ multiplex PCR; TCRdb holds only in-frame clones, not every one. The sample consists of over 100,000 clones, about nine tenths of them appearing once. This sample was included in a study of T cell responses to AZD1222 COVID-19 vaccine. This CDR3 has 15 residues. Germline values: CDR1 SGHRS, CDR2 YFSETQ. Trimming cost V 5 bases and J 4 bases; bases outside gene matches: 7. This sequence originates from an adult in good health. The chain uses TRBV5-1 and TRBJ2-3, with TRBD2 matching 10 bases. The source material was peripheral blood, sampled on day 0 of AZD1222 vaccination. The chain's CDR3 is CASRLLAGEADTQYF. In DNA, the CDR3 is TGCGCCAGCAGACTTCTAGCGGGAGAAGCAGATACGCAGTATTTT.